These T cell receptor beta chains were read from a single sample in a study of blood T cell repertoires in COVID-19. Libraries were prepared by immunoSEQ multiplex PCR; TCRdb keeps only in-frame clonotypes and omits some of them. The data show approximately 390,000 clones, roughly 86% seen once. What was sequenced was PBMCs or T cells enriched from blood (not recorded which). These receptors all come from a middle-aged woman with acute COVID-19. CDR3s include the opening cysteine and the closing phenylalanine or tryptophan. The order of the fields is clone size, CDR3 length, J gene, D gene, V gene, CDR3 protein. A D gene is named only where the DNA matches it firmly. Part of the rows lack a size; the others show once, few, many or a class for expanded clones.

- 15 TRBJ2-1 - TRBV3-1/TRBV3-2 CASSQDPVSYNEQFF
- 14 TRBJ2-7 - TRBV29-1 CSVVLYRGGYEQYF
- 15 TRBJ1-5 TRBD1 TRBV30 CAWSTGTGARQPQHF
- 18 TRBJ2-7 TRBD2 TRBV4-2 CASSDVLLGSGGTYEQYF
- 15 TRBJ2-7 - TRBV12-2 CASRFPGTADYEQYF
once 13 TRBJ2-7 TRBD2 TRBV7-9 CASSVLTSNEQYF
- 15 TRBJ1-1 - TRBV6-5 CASSYSFRGYTEAFF
- 15 TRBJ1-4 - TRBV4-1 CASSQTRDGGKKLFF
- 14 TRBJ2-7 TRBD2 TRBV27 CASSSTGGLHEQYF
- 13 TRBJ1-5 - TRBV5-6 CASAQGWDQPQHF
- 15 TRBJ2-2 - TRBV19 CASSKTNSNTGELFF
- 15 TRBJ2-1 - TRBV5-4 CASSLDSGSANEQFF
- 13 TRBJ2-7 - TRBV12-3/TRBV12-4 CASSTGFSYEQYF
few 11 TRBJ1-2 - TRBV9 CASSGVPGYTF
- 13 TRBJ2-3 - TRBV7-9 CASNPSGSDTQYF
- 13 TRBJ2-1 - TRBV15 CATKSSSYNEQFF
- 15 TRBJ1-6 - TRBV7-8 CASSLVRRRDSPLHF
- 16 TRBJ1-5 - TRBV5-6 CASSLYGVYSNQPQHF
- 14 TRBJ2-1 - TRBV9 CASSVVEGWNEQFF
many 13 TRBJ2-3 - TRBV7-2 CASSLVSTDTQYF
- 16 TRBJ2-1 TRBD2 TRBV6-1 CASSERTGGLYNEQFF
- 16 TRBJ1-6 - TRBV5-8 CATNKIPGLWDSPLHF
- 13 TRBJ2-7 - TRBV4-2 CASSQVQGNEQYF
- 13 TRBJ1-1 TRBD1 TRBV12-3/TRBV12-4 CASSTGVGTEAFF
once 14 TRBJ2-1 TRBD1 TRBV7-9 CASSFRDRAYEQFF
- 13 TRBJ1-1 - TRBV29-1 CSVERTQDTEAFF
- 13 TRBJ2-5 TRBD1 TRBV11-3 CASRKGAEETQYF
- 17 TRBJ2-1 TRBD2 TRBV7-9 CASSFSVTSGAYNEQFF
- 14 TRBJ1-3 TRBD1 TRBV5-5 CASSPGQSGNTIYF
- 18 TRBJ2-7 TRBD1 TRBV7-9 CASSLDQGASYVSYEQYF
- 13 TRBJ1-1 - TRBV29-1 CSVEDRGDTEAFF
- 16 TRBJ1-4 TRBD1 TRBV7-9 CASSLGTWQGDEKLFF
few 15 TRBJ2-2 TRBD1 TRBV9 CASSGGQANTGELFF
- 16 TRBJ1-2 - TRBV18 CASSRGGPLFGYGYTF
- 16 TRBJ1-5 TRBD1 TRBV30 CAWSPLGQAASQPQHF
- 17 TRBJ2-7 TRBD1 TRBV7-6 CASSLVPGTGGVLEQYF
- 15 TRBJ2-7 TRBD1 TRBV19 CASSTNRQGSYEQYF
- 12 TRBJ1-1 - TRBV12-5 CASGVGQGEAFF
- 14 TRBJ2-7 - TRBV27 CASSLGGAEHEQYF